The rows below give T cell receptor beta chains drawn from one sample of a study of blood T cell repertoires in COVID-19. Sequenced by immunoSEQ multiplex PCR; TCRdb stores in-frame clones only, minus some. Here the sample spans roughly 360,000 clones, about 89% being singletons. The sample was PBMCs or T cells enriched from blood (not recorded which). The receptors here all came from a man younger than 40 who had recovered from COVID-19. Each CDR3 is given with its conserved first and last residue. D genes are given only for firm matches. The size entry is marked missing in some rows and otherwise reads once, few, many or a size class.

V gene	J gene	D gene	clone size	CDR3 protein	CDR3 DNA
TRBV10-1	TRBJ1-1	NA	NA	CASSDFGGEAFF	TGCGCCAGCAGTGATTTTGGAGGTGAAGCTTTCTTT
TRBV9	TRBJ1-3	NA	NA	CASSPQGSSGNTIYF	TGTGCCAGCAGCCCCCAGGGGAGCTCTGGAAACACCATATATTTT
TRBV2	TRBJ1-3	NA	NA	CASSTDTSTGVSGNTIYF	TGTGCCAGCAGTACCGACACCTCGACCGGCGTCTCTGGAAACACCATATATTTT
TRBV2	TRBJ2-1	NA	NA	CASSDGTGAYNEQFF	TGTGCCAGCAGTGATGGAACGGGGGCCTACAATGAGCAGTTCTTC
TRBV7-2	TRBJ1-6	NA	NA	CASSSSRGFPNSPLHF	TGTGCCAGCAGCTCTTCCAGGGGTTTTCCGAATTCACCCCTCCACTTT
TRBV6-2/TRBV6-3	TRBJ1-1	NA	NA	CASSPPPTQRSTEAFF	TGTGCCAGCAGCCCACCCCCGACCCAGAGGAGCACTGAAGCTTTCTTT
TRBV6-5	TRBJ2-1	NA	once	CASSYSSDSYNEQFF	TGTGCCAGCAGTTACTCATCGGACAGTTACAATGAGCAGTTCTTC
TRBV10-2	TRBJ2-5	NA	once	CASRTGVQETQYF	TGCGCCAGCAGAACGGGGGTCCAAGAGACCCAGTACTTC
TRBV2	TRBJ2-3	TRBD1	NA	CASSDRTGGTDTQYF	TGTGCCAGCAGTGATCGGACAGGGGGCACAGATACGCAGTATTTT
TRBV6-5	TRBJ1-6	TRBD1	once	CASRVGGDYNSPLHF	TGTGCCAGCAGGGTAGGGGGCGACTATAATTCACCCCTCCACTTT
TRBV7-9	TRBJ1-1	NA	NA	CASSNEAFF	TGTGCCAGCAGTAATGAAGCTTTCTTT
TRBV18	TRBJ1-2	NA	few	CASSPDRSGYTF	TGTGCCAGCTCACCCGACAGGAGCGGCTACACCTTC
TRBV10-1	TRBJ1-1	NA	NA	CASGDGQGGTEAFF	TGCGCCAGCGGAGACGGTCAGGGTGGAACTGAAGCTTTCTTT
TRBV29-1	TRBJ2-7	TRBD2	once	CSVEDLRGDEQYF	TGCAGCGTTGAAGATCTACGGGGGGACGAGCAGTACTTC
TRBV30	TRBJ2-3	TRBD2	NA	CAWSVWTSGGPRGGTQYF	TGTGCCTGGAGTGTCTGGACTAGCGGGGGACCAAGGGGTGGTACGCAGTATTTT
TRBV5-6	TRBJ2-1	TRBD1	NA	CASTRDSYNEQFF	TGTGCCAGCACCCGGGACAGTTACAATGAGCAGTTCTTC
TRBV5-1	TRBJ1-2	TRBD1	NA	CASSSTGDDYGYTF	TGCGCCAGCAGCTCAACAGGGGATGACTATGGCTACACCTTC
TRBV27	TRBJ1-1	NA	NA	CASSLQATGNTEAFF	TGTGCCAGCAGTTTACAGGCGACAGGAAACACTGAAGCTTTCTTT
TRBV20-1	TRBJ2-1	NA	NA	CSASRPAGYNEQFF	TGCAGTGCTAGTAGGCCAGCGGGCTACAATGAGCAGTTCTTC
TRBV6-2/TRBV6-3	TRBJ1-2	NA	once	CASSKTDPRSETF	TGTGCCAGCAGTAAGACAGACCCGCGATCGGAAACCTTC
TRBV12-5	TRBJ1-6	NA	NA	CASRRSSYNSPLHF	TGTGCTAGTCGGAGGAGCTCCTATAATTCACCCCTCCACTTT
TRBV6-4	TRBJ1-2	NA	NA	CASSSGVGDVYGYTF	TGTGCCAGCTCCTCAGGGGTTGGGGATGTATATGGCTACACCTTC